The entry below describes one T cell receptor beta chain. These data come from a study of T cells in localized non-small cell lung cancer. Clones were sequenced by immunoSEQ multiplex PCR, and TCRdb holds only the in-frame ones, with some missing. This table holds roughly 20,000 clones, about 80% found once. V lost 5 bases and J 2 bases, leaving 16 bases between the germline ends. Germline CDR1 PRHDT, CDR2 FYEKMQ (reference sequence). The CDR3 runs 15 residues. This sequence originates from a man aged 35 to 70 with stage I lung adenocarcinoma. This specimen was peripheral blood, taken before any cancer treatment. The rearrangement links TRBV13 to TRBJ2-7, with D perhaps TRBD1 (6 bases). The CDR3 region has the DNA TGTGCCAGCAGCCGCGCGACAGGTTCGACCTACGAGCAGTACTTC. It encodes CASSRATGSTYEQYF.